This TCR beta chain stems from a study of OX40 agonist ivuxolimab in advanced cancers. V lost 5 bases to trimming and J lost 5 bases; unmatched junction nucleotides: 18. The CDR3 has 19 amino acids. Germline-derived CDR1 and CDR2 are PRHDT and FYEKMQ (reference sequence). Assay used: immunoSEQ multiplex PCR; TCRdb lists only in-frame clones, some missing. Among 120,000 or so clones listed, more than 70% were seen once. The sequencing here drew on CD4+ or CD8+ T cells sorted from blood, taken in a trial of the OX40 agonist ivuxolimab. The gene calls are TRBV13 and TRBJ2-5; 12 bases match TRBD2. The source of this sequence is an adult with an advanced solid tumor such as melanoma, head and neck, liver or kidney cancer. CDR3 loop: CASSEERTPSGRASETQYF. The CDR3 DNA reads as TGTGCCAGCAGCGAAGAAAGAACTCCTAGCGGGAGGGCTAGCGAGACCCAGTACTTC.